The T cell receptor (beta chain) under discussion was sequenced for a study of blood T cell repertoires in COVID-19. Study information: The origin of the acute and convalescent COVID-19 samples was the United States, Italy and Spain. From T cells, B-cell-depleted T cells, or PBMCs came the material, which was cDNA or gDNA.

Followed longitudinally, the Seattle patients had been enrolled during active infection. How the authors handled the data: Amplification of reference gene primers was used by the study to estimate nucleated cell counts. Repertoires were generated with immunoSEQ multiplex PCR, while TCRdb's copy carries only in-frame clones and drops some. V, J and clone size reflect that table, while D and trimming were determined from the DNA. The sample has some 75,000 clones; around 88% are singletons. Trimming shortened V by 3 bases and J by 4 bases, and 22 bases separated the two germline ends. Germline assignment: CDR1 LNHDA and CDR2 SQIVND (reference sequence). The CDR3 sequence is 17 residues long. This clone was counted only a few times.

Source material: peripheral blood. This TCR was sampled from a man older than 75 with COVID-19, enrolled during active disease. The chain joins TRBV19 to TRBJ2-7, with D perhaps matching TRBD1 (5 bases). CDR3 loop: CASSMVVTQGNRYEQYF. CDR3 in DNA: TGTGCCAGTAGTATGGTGGTAACTCAGGGAAATAGGTACGAGCAGTACTTC.